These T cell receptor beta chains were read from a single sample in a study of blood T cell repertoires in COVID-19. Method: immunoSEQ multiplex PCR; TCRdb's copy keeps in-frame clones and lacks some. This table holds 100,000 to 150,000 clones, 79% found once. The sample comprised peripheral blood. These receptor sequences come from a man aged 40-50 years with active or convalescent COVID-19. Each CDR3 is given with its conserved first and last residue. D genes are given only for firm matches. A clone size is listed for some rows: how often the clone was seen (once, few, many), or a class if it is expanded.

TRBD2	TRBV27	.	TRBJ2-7	CASSLRAGDEQYF	TGTGCCAGCAGTTTACGCGCGGGGGATGAGCAGTACTTC
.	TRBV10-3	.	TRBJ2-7	CAISATYEQYF	TGTGCCATCAGTGCGACTTACGAGCAGTACTTC
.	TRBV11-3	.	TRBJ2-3	CASSLGGAPDTQYF	TGTGCCAGCAGCTTGGGGGGGGCCCCGGATACGCAGTATTTT
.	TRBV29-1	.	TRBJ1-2	CSVEDLQVYGYTF	TGCAGCGTTGAAGATCTTCAGGTATATGGCTACACCTTC
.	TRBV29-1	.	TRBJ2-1	CSVRDPGGTNEQFF	TGCAGCGTTCGGGACCCGGGCGGGACGAATGAGCAGTTCTTC
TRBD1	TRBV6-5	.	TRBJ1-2	CASSSPRGGYTF	TGTGCCAGCAGTTCTCCCAGGGGGGGCTACACCTTC
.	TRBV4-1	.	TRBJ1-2	CASSQEGGNGYTF	TGCGCCAGCAGCCAAGAGGGAGGGAATGGCTACACCTTC
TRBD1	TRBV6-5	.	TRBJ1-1	CASSTGTGTEAFF	TGTGCCAGCAGTACCGGGACAGGGACTGAAGCTTTCTTT
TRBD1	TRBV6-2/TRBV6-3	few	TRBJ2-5	CASRYRGPGSETQYF	TGTGCCAGCAGGTACAGGGGGCCGGGGTCGGAGACCCAGTACTTC
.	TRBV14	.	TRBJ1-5	CASSHSGGQPQHF	TGTGCCAGCAGCCACTCAGGAGGTCAGCCCCAGCATTTT
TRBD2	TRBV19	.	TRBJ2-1	CASSVPTLAGPGEQFF	TGTGCCAGTAGTGTCCCTACACTAGCGGGGCCCGGTGAGCAGTTCTTC
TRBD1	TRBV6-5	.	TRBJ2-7	CASRSGQNYEQYF	TGTGCCAGCAGGTCGGGACAGAACTACGAGCAGTACTTC
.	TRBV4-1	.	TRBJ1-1	CASSHSDGRGTEAFF	TGCGCCAGCAGCCATAGCGACGGGCGGGGCACTGAAGCTTTCTTT
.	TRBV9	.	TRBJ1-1	CASSLREGDTEAFF	TGTGCCAGCAGCCTGAGGGAGGGGGACACTGAAGCTTTCTTT
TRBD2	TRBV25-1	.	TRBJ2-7	CASSLAGAYEQYF	TGTGCCAGCAGTCTAGCGGGTGCCTACGAGCAGTACTTC
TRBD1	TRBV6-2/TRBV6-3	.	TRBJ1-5	CASSYSWDRGLYSNQPQHF	TGTGCCAGCAGTTACTCGTGGGACAGGGGCCTTTATAGCAATCAGCCCCAGCATTTT
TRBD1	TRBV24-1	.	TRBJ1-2	CATSDRTGGVGGYTF	TGTGCCACCAGTGATCGGACAGGGGGAGTTGGGGGCTACACCTTC
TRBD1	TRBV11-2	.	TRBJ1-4	CASSLERTGQGNEKLFF	TGTGCCAGCAGCTTAGAAAGAACTGGACAGGGGAATGAAAAACTGTTTTTT
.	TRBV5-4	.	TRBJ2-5	CASSFPGTETQYF	TGTGCCAGCAGCTTTCCCGGTACGGAGACCCAGTACTTC
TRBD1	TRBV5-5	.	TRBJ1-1	CASSETGVNTEAFF	TGTGCCAGCAGCGAGACAGGGGTGAACACTGAAGCTTTCTTT
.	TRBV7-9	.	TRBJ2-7	CASSLWTAEQYF	TGTGCCAGCAGCCTATGGACAGCCGAGCAGTACTTC
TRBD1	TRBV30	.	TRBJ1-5	CAWSAKTGLRQPQHF	TGTGCCTGGAGTGCCAAGACAGGGTTGAGGCAGCCCCAGCATTTT
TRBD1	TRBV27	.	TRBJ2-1	CASSVIRDRGNEQFF	TGTGCCAGCAGTGTAATCCGGGACAGGGGGAATGAGCAGTTCTTC
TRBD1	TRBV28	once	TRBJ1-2	CASSTGQGVPYGYTF	TGTGCCAGCAGTACCGGACAGGGGGTCCCATACGGCTACACCTTC
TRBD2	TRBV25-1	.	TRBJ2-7	CASTGGNFLGQYF	TGTGCCAGCACGGGAGGCAACTTTCTAGGGCAGTACTTC
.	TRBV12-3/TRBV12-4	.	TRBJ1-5	CASAQNNQPQHF	TGTGCCAGCGCCCAGAACAATCAGCCCCAGCATTTT
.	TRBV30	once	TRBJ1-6	CAWRAGTSTRRPPLHF	TGTGCCTGGAGGGCCGGGACTTCTACTCGGCGGCCACCCCTCCACTTT
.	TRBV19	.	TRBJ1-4	CASSPDSGVRGEKLFF	TGTGCCAGTAGTCCCGATAGCGGGGTTCGAGGTGAAAAACTGTTTTTT
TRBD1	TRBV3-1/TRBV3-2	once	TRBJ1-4	CASSQTGHNEKLFF	TGTGCCAGCAGCCAGACAGGGCATAATGAAAAACTGTTTTTT
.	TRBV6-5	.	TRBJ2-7	CASSYSTGSSYEQYF	TGTGCCAGCAGTTACTCAACAGGCAGCTCCTACGAGCAGTACTTC
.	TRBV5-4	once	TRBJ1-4	CASSPTRGSDEKLFF	TGTGCCAGCAGCCCAACTCGCGGGTCGGATGAAAAACTGTTTTTT
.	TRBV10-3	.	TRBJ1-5	CAIARQNQPQHF	TGTGCCATCGCCAGACAGAATCAGCCCCAGCATTTT
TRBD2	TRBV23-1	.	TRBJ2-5	CASVTSGRARGQCQETQYF	TGCGCCAGCGTAACTAGCGGGAGGGCGAGAGGCCAATGCCAAGAGACCCAGTACTTC
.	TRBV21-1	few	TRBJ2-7	CASSSQSGTGRYEQYF	TGTGCCAGCAGCTCTCAGAGCGGGACAGGGCGGTACGAGCAGTACTTC
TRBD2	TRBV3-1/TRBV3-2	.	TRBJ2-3	CASSQVSGRSDTQYF	TGTGCCAGCAGCCAAGTTAGCGGGAGGTCAGATACGCAGTATTTT
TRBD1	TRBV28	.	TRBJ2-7	CASSAETGGGTYEQYF	TGTGCCAGCAGTGCCGAAACAGGGGGAGGCACCTACGAGCAGTACTTC
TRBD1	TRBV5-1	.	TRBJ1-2	CASSLGTGRDGYTF	TGCGCCAGCAGCTTGGGGACAGGGAGAGATGGCTACACCTTC
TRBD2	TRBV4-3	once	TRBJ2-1	CASSFGLAAYNEQFF	TGCGCCAGCAGCTTCGGACTAGCGGCCTACAATGAGCAGTTCTTC
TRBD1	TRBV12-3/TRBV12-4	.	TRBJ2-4	CASRGGRGIQYF	TGTGCCAGCAGAGGGGGCCGGGGCATTCAGTACTTC
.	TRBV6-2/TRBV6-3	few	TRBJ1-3	CASSYTGAGNTIYF	TGTGCCAGCAGTTACACCGGGGCTGGAAACACCATATATTTT
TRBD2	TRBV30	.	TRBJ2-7	CAWSTGLAGEGYEQYF	TGTGCCTGGAGTACGGGACTAGCGGGAGAAGGGTACGAGCAGTACTTC
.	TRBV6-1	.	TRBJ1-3	CASSEERRSSSGNTIYF	TGTGCCAGCAGTGAAGAACGGCGGTCCAGCTCTGGAAACACCATATATTTT
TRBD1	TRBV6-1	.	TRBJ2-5	CASSEPGTAQETQYF	TGTGCCAGCAGTGAACCAGGGACAGCTCAAGAGACCCAGTACTTC
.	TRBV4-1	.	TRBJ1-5	CASSQDGTLSQPQHF	TGCGCCAGCAGCCAAGATGGGACACTCTCTCAGCCCCAGCATTTT
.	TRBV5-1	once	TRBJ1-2	CASSLLGADGYTF	TGCGCCAGCAGCTTGCTGGGGGCAGATGGCTACACCTTC
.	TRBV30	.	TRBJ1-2	CAWRPQGRDGYTF	TGTGCCTGGAGGCCACAGGGACGCGATGGCTACACCTTC
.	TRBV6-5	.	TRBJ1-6	CASSYSRMENSPLHF	TGTGCCAGCAGTTACTCGAGAATGGAGAATTCACCCCTCCACTTT
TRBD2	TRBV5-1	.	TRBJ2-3	CASSRSVAGFTDTQYF	TGCGCCAGCAGCCGATCGGTAGCGGGGTTCACAGATACGCAGTATTTT
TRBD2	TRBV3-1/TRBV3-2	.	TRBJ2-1	CASSYGGTYNEQFF	TGTGCCAGCAGCTACGGGGGGACTTACAATGAGCAGTTCTTC
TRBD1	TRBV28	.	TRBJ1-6	CASSPSDRGYNSPLHF	TGTGCCAGCAGCCCCTCGGACAGGGGCTATAATTCACCCCTCCACTTT
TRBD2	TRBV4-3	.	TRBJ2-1	CASSQEGGDEQFF	TGCGCCAGCAGCCAAGAGGGGGGGGATGAGCAGTTCTTC
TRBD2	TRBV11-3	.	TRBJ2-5	CASSTRLAGSETQYF	TGTGCCAGCAGCACCAGACTAGCGGGGTCAGAGACCCAGTACTTC
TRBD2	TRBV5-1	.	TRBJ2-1	CASSLDAGLAGGNEQFF	TGCGCCAGCAGCTTGGATGCGGGACTAGCGGGAGGGAATGAGCAGTTCTTC
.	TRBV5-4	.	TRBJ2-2	CASSFGRATGELFF	TGTGCCAGCAGCTTTGGCAGGGCAACCGGGGAGCTGTTTTTT
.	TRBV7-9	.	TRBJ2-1	CASSLILQFF	TGTGCCAGCAGCTTAATATTGCAGTTCTTC
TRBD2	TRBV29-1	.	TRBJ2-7	CSVEWGGAGEQYF	TGCAGCGTTGAATGGGGGGGAGCGGGCGAGCAGTACTTC
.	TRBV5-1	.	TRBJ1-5	CASSLDGAANQPQHF	TGCGCCAGCAGCTTGGATGGGGCGGCCAATCAGCCCCAGCATTTT
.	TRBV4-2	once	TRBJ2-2	CASSQDMAAGELFF	TGTGCCAGCAGCCAAGATATGGCGGCCGGGGAGCTGTTTTTT
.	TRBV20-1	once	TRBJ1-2	CSASRGYGYTF	TGCAGTGCTAGCCGCGGATATGGCTACACCTTC